This T cell receptor (beta chain) was captured in a study of shared clonotypes between healthy human individuals. Clones were read by immunoSEQ multiplex PCR, and TCRdb kept only the in-frame ones, dropping some. The table has 2,500,000 or so clones, about 90% seen once. The receptor's source is a man between 18 and 35 years old in good health. Some clones in this sample may be carry-over from other donors' samples. The sample comprised naive CD4+ T cells from PBMCs. Noted subset: CD45RA+ positively selected.

The CDR3 coding sequence is TGTGCCAGCAGCCGAACAGGGTCCCCAGCCAAAAACATTCAGTACTTC. This codes for CASSRTGSPAKNIQYF. The chain joins TRBV21-1 to TRBJ2-4; TRBD1, the table's D call, was not compared with the DNA. TRBV21-1 is assigned pseudogene status. The CDR3 runs 16 residues.